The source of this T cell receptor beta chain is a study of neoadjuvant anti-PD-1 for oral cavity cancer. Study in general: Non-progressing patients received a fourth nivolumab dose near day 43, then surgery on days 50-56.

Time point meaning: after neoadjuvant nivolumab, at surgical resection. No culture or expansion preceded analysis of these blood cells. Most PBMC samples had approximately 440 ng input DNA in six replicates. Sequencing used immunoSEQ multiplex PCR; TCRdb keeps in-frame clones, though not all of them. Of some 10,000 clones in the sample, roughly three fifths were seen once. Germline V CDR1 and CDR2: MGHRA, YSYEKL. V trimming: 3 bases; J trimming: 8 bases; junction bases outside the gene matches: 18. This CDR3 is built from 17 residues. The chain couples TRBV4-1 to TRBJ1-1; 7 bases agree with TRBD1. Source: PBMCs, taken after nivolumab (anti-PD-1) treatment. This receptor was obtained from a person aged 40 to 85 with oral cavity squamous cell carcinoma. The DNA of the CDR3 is TGCGCCAGCAGCCATGCCAGGGGGATAGAGTCAGGCGGAGAAGCTTTCTTT. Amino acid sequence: CASSHARGIESGGEAFF.